The 7 T cell receptor beta chains below were found in one sample sequenced in a study of T-cell memory formation after mild COVID-19. TCRdb used MiXCR to reprocess the 5' RACE reads, holding one entry per CDR3 protein. The repertoire holds 110,000 to 150,000 distinct CDR3 sequences, with 13% to 15% as singletons. The specimen sequenced was PBMCs or a T cell subset sorted from them (not recorded which). Receptor source: an adult woman who had mild COVID-19 (a few samples of this study predate the infection). Cell type and time point are not known.

This chain uses TRBV7-9 with TRBJ2-5; D might be TRBD2 (6 bases). Trimming took 2 bases from V and 4 from J, leaving 20 bases between them. The CDR3 is made up of 17 amino acids. Looked up from germline, CDR1 is SEHNR and CDR2 is FQNEAQ (reference sequence). CDR3 nucleotides: TGTGCCAGCAGCTTAATAGGGCAGCGACCCGGGAGAGAGACCCAGTACTTC. This encodes CASSLIGQRPGRETQYF.

The chain is built from TRBV25-1 and TRBJ2-5; TRBD2 aligns across 7 bases. CDR3 length: 13 residues. The germline V gene encodes CDR1 MGHDK and CDR2 SYGVNS. Losses at the gene ends were 5 bases for V and 5 bases for J; bases not matched to a gene: 5. CDR3 sequence reads: CASSTGGMETQYF. CDR3 nucleotide sequence: TGTGCCAGCAGTACGGGGGGAATGGAGACCCAGTACTTC.

This clonotype was seen more than once but under ten times. The gene calls are TRBV4-3 and TRBJ2-7; D might be TRBD2 (5 bases). Germline CDR1 reads LGHNA; CDR2 reads YSLEER. Trimming removed 0 bases from V and 0 bases from J, with 9 bases in between. The CDR3 covers 15 residues. DNA of the CDR3: TGCGCCAGCAGCCAAGAACGGGGAAGCTCCTACGAGCAGTACTTC. It translates to CASSQERGSSYEQYF.

The chain carries TRBV6-5 and TRBJ2-1; TRBD2 might be the D (5 bases). CDR3 length: 13 residues. Germline V gives CDR1 MNHEY, CDR2 SVGAGI. V lost 3 bases, J lost 8 bases, and 11 bases lay in between. The DNA for the CDR3 is TGTGCCAGCAGTTATACCTCCGGGGATGAGCAGTTCTTC. Its translation is CASSYTSGDEQFF.

V usage is TRBV13 and J usage is TRBJ1-5; the match to TRBD1 covers 10 bases. Trimming took 4 bases from V and 6 from J; bases not matched to a gene: 6. There are 15 residues in the CDR3. CDR1 and CDR2 (germline): PRHDT, FYEKMQ (reference sequence). The CDR3: CASSSSRDRGQPQHF. DNA of the CDR3: TGTGCCAGCAGCTCCAGCCGGGACAGGGGTCAGCCCCAGCATTTT.

The gene calls are TRBV15 and TRBJ2-1; D may be TRBD1 or TRBD2 (5 bases each). Deletions cut 0 bases from V and 10 bases from J, with 19 bases between. Germline V gene lookup returns CDR1 LNHNV and CDR2 YYDKDF (reference sequence). The CDR3 has 16 amino acids. The DNA of the CDR3 is TGTGCCACCAGCAGAGATCTCGGGGACGTTGAGGAGGAGCAGTTCTTC. Translating it yields CATSRDLGDVEEEQFF.

This rearrangement joins TRBV24-1 to TRBJ2-3; 7 nucleotides match TRBD2. The CDR3 has 14 residues. Germline V gene lookup returns CDR1 KGHDR and CDR2 SFDVKD. The trim removed 5 bases at V and 3 bases at J, leaving 4 bases unmatched. The CDR3 loop is CATSAASGTDTQYF. CDR3 nucleotide sequence: TGTGCCACCAGTGCGGCTAGCGGAACAGATACGCAGTATTTT.